Sequencing of this T cell receptor (beta chain) was carried out in a study of cytomegalovirus exposure and HLA in healthy donors. Points on this clone: The antigen is unknown.

Clones were read by immunoSEQ multiplex PCR, and TCRdb kept only the in-frame ones, dropping some. The sample gives 160,000 or so clones, less than 90% of which show up once; roughly 10% is in the top ten. The donors formed part of the approximately 130-subject validation cohort, distinct from the roughly 730-subject first cohort. Study-wide points: The classifier reportedly diagnosed cytomegalovirus status with high sensitivity and specificity. TCR clusters originating in the first cohort tended to co-occur in the 120 validation repertoires, according to a later analysis. Over 150 TCR beta chains were listed as cytomegalovirus-associated.

Germline CDR1 and CDR2: MRHNA and SNTAGT. The CDR3 loop spans 17 amino acids. V shed 0 bases, J shed 1 base, and the junction held 8 bases outside the gene matches. The origin of this receptor is a man aged 25-45 years in good health and CMV-seropositive. The chain uses TRBV6-4 and TRBJ2-5, with 7 bases identical to TRBD1. The sample consisted of PBMCs. CDR3 amino acids: CASSDSPGTAIQETQYF. For the CDR3, the DNA is TGTGCCAGCAGTGACTCCCCCGGGACAGCCATCCAAGAGACCCAGTACTTC.